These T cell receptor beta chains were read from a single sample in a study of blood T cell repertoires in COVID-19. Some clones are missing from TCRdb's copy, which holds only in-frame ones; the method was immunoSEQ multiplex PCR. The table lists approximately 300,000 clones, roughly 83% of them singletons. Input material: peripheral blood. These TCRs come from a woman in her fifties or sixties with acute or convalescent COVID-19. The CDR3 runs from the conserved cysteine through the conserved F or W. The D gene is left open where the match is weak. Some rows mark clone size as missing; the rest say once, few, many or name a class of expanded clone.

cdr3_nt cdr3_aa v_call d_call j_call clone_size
TGTGCCAGCTCACCGCTTGGGACAGCGCAAGAGACCCAGTACTTC CASSPLGTAQETQYF TRBV18 TRBD1 TRBJ2-5 once
TGTGCCAGCAGTAACAGGGAAGGAGACATTCAGTACTTC CASSNREGDIQYF TRBV27 - TRBJ2-4 -
TGCGCCAGCAGCCCCCAAGGGACAGGGACCCAGAACACTGAAGCTTTCTTT CASSPQGTGTQNTEAFF TRBV5-1 TRBD1 TRBJ1-1 -
TGTGCCAGCAGCCAAGGATCGCTCGGGCAGTACTTC CASSQGSLGQYF TRBV3-1/TRBV3-2 - TRBJ2-7 -
TGTGCCTCGGGGGAGCCCCAGCATTTT CASGEPQHF TRBV7-9 - TRBJ1-5 -
TGTGCCAGCCCCCGAGGGACAGTCGACTACGAGCAGTACTTC CASPRGTVDYEQYF TRBV6-5 TRBD1 TRBJ2-7 -
TGTGCCAGTAGTCCCCGACAGGGGGTAAATGAGCAGTTCTTC CASSPRQGVNEQFF TRBV19 TRBD1 TRBJ2-1 -
TGTGCCAGCAGGGACAGAGACGAGCAGTACTTC CASRDRDEQYF TRBV6-1 - TRBJ2-7 -
TGTGCCAGCAGCTCCCGGTCGAGGCGCGAGCAGTACTTC CASSSRSRREQYF TRBV6-2/TRBV6-3 - TRBJ2-7 -
TGTGCCAGCAGCCCTGGCAGGGGGCCCGCCTACGAGCAGTACTTC CASSPGRGPAYEQYF TRBV7-9 TRBD1 TRBJ2-7 -
TGTGCCAGCAGCGCTCATTCAGGAGGGGGAAACACCATATATTTT CASSAHSGGGNTIYF TRBV9 - TRBJ1-3 -
TGTGCCAGCAGCCGACCACAGGCGGCGGATAATGAAAAACTGTTTTTT CASSRPQAADNEKLFF TRBV7-9 - TRBJ1-4 -
TGTGCCACCAGTGACTATAGCGGGAGTAGCACAGATACGCAGTATTTT CATSDYSGSSTDTQYF TRBV24-1 TRBD2 TRBJ2-3 -
TGCGCCAGCAGAAATACAGGGGGCTCCGGTGAAAAACTGTTTTTT CASRNTGGSGEKLFF TRBV4-1 TRBD1 TRBJ1-4 -
TGTGCCAGCTCAACCTTGGGACTAGCGGGAGCGGTTGAGCAGTTCTTC CASSTLGLAGAVEQFF TRBV18 TRBD2 TRBJ2-1 -
TGTGCCAGCGACCGGGGGGAGGCGGGGCCCATTGAAGGCTACACCTTC CASDRGEAGPIEGYTF TRBV6-6 - TRBJ1-2 -
TGTGCCAGCAGCTTCTTACAGCTAGCGGGCCAGCAGTTCTTC CASSFLQLAGQQFF TRBV7-2 TRBD2 TRBJ2-1 -
TGTGCCAGCAGCGTAGCTCAGGGGGCGGGCGAAAAACTGTTTTTT CASSVAQGAGEKLFF TRBV9 TRBD1 TRBJ1-4 -
TGTGCCAGTCTCCAGGGGGCAGACACTGAAGCTTTCTTT CASLQGADTEAFF TRBV2 TRBD1 TRBJ1-1 -
TGCAGCGTTCCGAGACTAGCGGGAGCAGATACGCAGTATTTT CSVPRLAGADTQYF TRBV29-1 TRBD2 TRBJ2-3 -
TGTGCCACCAGTGATGCCGGGACAGGAAAGAATCAGCCCCAGCATTTT CATSDAGTGKNQPQHF TRBV24-1 TRBD1 TRBJ1-5 few
TGTGCCAGCAGCCAAGCCATCCCGCGGGACCCTAACTATGGCTACACCTTC CASSQAIPRDPNYGYTF TRBV14 - TRBJ1-2 -
TGTGCCAGCCGCCCGGAGGGGGCAGGAAACACCATATATTTT CASRPEGAGNTIYF TRBV28 TRBD1 TRBJ1-3 -
TGTGCCAGTAGCCGGACTAGCGGGATGGAGACCCAGTACTTC CASSRTSGMETQYF TRBV19 TRBD2 TRBJ2-5 -
TGTGCCAGCAGTTCAAGTGGAGTTTACTGGGGGAGGCCTGAAGCTTTCTTT CASSSSGVYWGRPEAFF TRBV28 - TRBJ1-1 once
TGTGCCACCAGTGAGGGTTATAGGGGGCGTGATCCGGCGCAGCTGACCTATGGCTACACCTTC CATSEGYRGRDPAQLTYGYTF TRBV24-1 TRBD1 TRBJ1-2 -
TGTGCCAGCAGTTCGCCTGTGAGTGAGCAGTTCTTC CASSSPVSEQFF TRBV28 - TRBJ2-1 -
TGTGCCAGCAGCCCCCAGACAGGGTCCACTGAAGCTTTCTTT CASSPQTGSTEAFF TRBV9 TRBD1 TRBJ1-1 -
TGTGCCAGCGGTGTTACAGGGGGAACTGTCTATGGCTACACCTTC CASGVTGGTVYGYTF TRBV2 TRBD1 TRBJ1-2 -
TGTGCCAGCAGCAAAGCTCCGGGACGGTTGACTAGCTGGAACACCGGGGAGCTGTTTTTT CASSKAPGRLTSWNTGELFF TRBV21-1 - TRBJ2-2 -
TGCGCCAGCAGCCAGGAGGGTGAAAAACTGTTTTTT CASSQEGEKLFF TRBV5-1 - TRBJ1-4 -
TGTGCCAGCAGCCAGTGGAGCTCCTACGAGCAGTACTTC CASSQWSSYEQYF TRBV7-2 - TRBJ2-7 -
TGTGCCAGCAGCTTATCAACACCACTAAGCTATGGCTACACCTTC CASSLSTPLSYGYTF TRBV7-2 - TRBJ1-2 -
TGTGCCACCAGCTCGGCGGGGGGACCGGACGGAGAGACCCAGTACTTC CATSSAGGPDGETQYF TRBV15 TRBD2 TRBJ2-5 -
TGTGCCAGCAGCGTAGACGCAGGTGGGTATCAGCCCCAGCATTTT CASSVDAGGYQPQHF TRBV9 - TRBJ1-5 -
TGTGCCACCAGTGACTCACAGGGGGTGAATCAGCCCCAGCATTTT CATSDSQGVNQPQHF TRBV24-1 TRBD1 TRBJ1-5 -
TGTGCCACCGGGCGGGACAGGGAGGCCTACGAGCAGTACTTC CATGRDREAYEQYF TRBV15 TRBD1 TRBJ2-7 -
TGTGCCAGCAGCGTAGCTAGGGTAGCGGGCGGTGAGCAGTTCTTC CASSVARVAGGEQFF TRBV9 TRBD2 TRBJ2-1 -
TGCGCCAGCAGACATGCGACTAGCGGGATCCCACAGCGCACAGATACGCAGTATTTT CASRHATSGIPQRTDTQYF TRBV5-1 TRBD2 TRBJ2-3 -
TGTGCCAGCACGGACAGTGCAACTAATGAAAAACTGTTTTTT CASTDSATNEKLFF TRBV25-1 - TRBJ1-4 -
TGTGCCATCAGTATGGGACAGGCGAAAGCTAACTATGGCTACACCTTC CAISMGQAKANYGYTF TRBV10-3 TRBD1 TRBJ1-2 -
TGCGCCAGCAGCAGCACTCGAGACACTGAAGCTTTCTTT CASSSTRDTEAFF TRBV5-1 - TRBJ1-1 -
TGCGCCAGCAGCTTACCGGGACAGGGGGCCTACGAGCAGTACTTC CASSLPGQGAYEQYF TRBV5-1 TRBD1 TRBJ2-7 -
TGTGCCAGTAGTCAGGACAGCTTGTGTGGCTACACCTTC CASSQDSLCGYTF TRBV21-1 - TRBJ1-2 -
TGTGCCAGCAGCCGGACCTGGGGCACCTACGAGCAGTACTTC CASSRTWGTYEQYF TRBV7-2 - TRBJ2-7 -
TGTGCCAGCAGTGATTCGGGGACTGAAAATCAGCCCCAGCATTTT CASSDSGTENQPQHF TRBV2 - TRBJ1-5 many
TGTGCCAGCAGCTTGGATCGCGGGACAGGGGGCTACACTGAAGCTTTCTTT CASSLDRGTGGYTEAFF TRBV5-6 TRBD1 TRBJ1-1 -
TGTGCCAGCAGCTTAGCGGGAGGGAATGAGCAGTTCTTC CASSLAGGNEQFF TRBV7-8 TRBD2 TRBJ2-1 -
TGTGCCAGCAGTAGGGAGTCGAACACTGAAGCTTTCTTT CASSRESNTEAFF TRBV2 - TRBJ1-1 -
TGTGCCAGCAGCTTCAGACAGGGGACGGGCACTGAAGCTTTCTTT CASSFRQGTGTEAFF TRBV7-9 TRBD1 TRBJ1-1 -
TGTGCCAGCAGCGAGGGGGGGAATTCACCCCTCCACTTT CASSEGGNSPLHF TRBV9 - TRBJ1-6 -